This T cell receptor beta chain was sequenced in a study of blood T cell repertoires in COVID-19. Sequencing used immunoSEQ multiplex PCR; TCRdb keeps in-frame clones, though not all of them. This table has just over 300,000 clones, approximately 89% appearing once. V gave up 6 bases and J gave up 7 bases, with 22 bases separating them. CDR3 size: 16 residues. From germline, CDR1 is LNHNV and CDR2 YYDKDF (reference sequence). Participants spanned ages about 18 to 100 years and resided in fewer than 30 US areas. The chain recombines TRBV15 with TRBJ2-1; a weak D match, TRBD2 (7 bases). Sequenced sample: PBMCs or T cells enriched from blood (not recorded which). This receptor was identified in a woman in her forties who had recovered from COVID-19. The chain's CDR3 is CATSIPLGGASNEQFF. As DNA, the CDR3 is TGTGCCACCAGTATCCCCCTAGGGGGGGCCTCGAATGAGCAGTTCTTC.